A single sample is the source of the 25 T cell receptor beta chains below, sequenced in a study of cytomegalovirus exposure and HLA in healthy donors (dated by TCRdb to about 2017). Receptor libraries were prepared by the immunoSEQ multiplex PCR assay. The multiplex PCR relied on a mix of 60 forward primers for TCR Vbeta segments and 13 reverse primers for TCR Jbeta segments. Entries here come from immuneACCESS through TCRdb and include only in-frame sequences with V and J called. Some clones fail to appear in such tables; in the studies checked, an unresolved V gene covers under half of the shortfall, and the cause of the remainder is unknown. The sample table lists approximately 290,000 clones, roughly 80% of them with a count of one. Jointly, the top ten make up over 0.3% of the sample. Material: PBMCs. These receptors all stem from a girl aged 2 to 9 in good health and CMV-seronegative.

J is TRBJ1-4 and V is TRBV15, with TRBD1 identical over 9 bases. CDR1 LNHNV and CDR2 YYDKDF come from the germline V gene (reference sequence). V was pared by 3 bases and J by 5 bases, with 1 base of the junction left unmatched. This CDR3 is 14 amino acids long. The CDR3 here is CATSRGQGNEKLFF. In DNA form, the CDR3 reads TGTGCCACCAGCAGGGGACAGGGAAATGAAAAACTGTTTTTT.

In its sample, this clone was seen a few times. The CDR3 reads CASSLYQGLDYEQYF. CDR3 coding DNA: TGTGCCAGTAGTCTCTACCAAGGACTGGACTACGAGCAGTACTTC. The chain is built from TRBV19 and TRBJ2-7, with a weak D call TRBD2 (5 bases). Germline V CDR1 and CDR2: LNHDA, SQIVND (reference sequence). V was pared by 5 bases and J by 3 bases, with 17 bases between. This CDR3 region has 15 residues.

CDR3 region: CASSDSEGSNQPQHF. The CDR3 region has the DNA TGCGCCAGCAGTGATAGTGAGGGTAGCAATCAGCCCCAGCATTTT. The chain carries TRBV10-1 and TRBJ1-5, with D hard to call. With 3 bases removed from V and 0 bases from J, the gap between germline ends came to 9 bases. This CDR3 is 15 amino acids long. Germline V gene sequence: CDR1 WNHNN, CDR2 SYGVQD (reference sequence).

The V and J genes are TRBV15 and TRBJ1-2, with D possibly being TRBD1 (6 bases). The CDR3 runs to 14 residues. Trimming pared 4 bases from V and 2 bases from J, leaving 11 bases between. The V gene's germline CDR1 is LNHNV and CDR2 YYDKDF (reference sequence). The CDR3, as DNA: TGTGCCACCAGCAATGCACAGGGAAACTATGGCTACACCTTC. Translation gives CATSNAQGNYGYTF. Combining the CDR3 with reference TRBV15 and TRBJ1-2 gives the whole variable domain DAMVIQNPRYQVTQFGKPVTLSCSQTLNHNVMYWYQQKSSQAPKLLFHYYDKDFNNEADTPDNFQSRRPNTSFCFLDIRSPGLGDTAMYLCATSNAQGNYGYTFGSGTRLTVV.

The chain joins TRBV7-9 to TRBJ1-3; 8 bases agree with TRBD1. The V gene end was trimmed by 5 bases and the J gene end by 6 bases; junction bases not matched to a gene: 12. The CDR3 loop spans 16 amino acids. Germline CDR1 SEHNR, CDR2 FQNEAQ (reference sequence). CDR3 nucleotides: TGTGCCAGCAGCCGCGCGAGGACGACAGGGGAAAACACCATATATTTT. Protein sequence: CASSRARTTGENTIYF.

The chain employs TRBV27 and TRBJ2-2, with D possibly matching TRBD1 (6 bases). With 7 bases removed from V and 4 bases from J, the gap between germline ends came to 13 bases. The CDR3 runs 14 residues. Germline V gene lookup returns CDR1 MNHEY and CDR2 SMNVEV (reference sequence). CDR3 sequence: CASTWGLGTGELFF. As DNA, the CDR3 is TGTGCCAGCACCTGGGGGCTGGGCACCGGGGAGCTGTTTTTT.

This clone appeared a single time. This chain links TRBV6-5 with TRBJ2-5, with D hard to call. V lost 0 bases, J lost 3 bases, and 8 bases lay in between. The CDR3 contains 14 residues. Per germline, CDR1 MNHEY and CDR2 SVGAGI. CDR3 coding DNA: TGTGCCAGCAGTTACTCGGGCCACAAAGAGACCCAGTACTTC. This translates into CASSYSGHKETQYF.

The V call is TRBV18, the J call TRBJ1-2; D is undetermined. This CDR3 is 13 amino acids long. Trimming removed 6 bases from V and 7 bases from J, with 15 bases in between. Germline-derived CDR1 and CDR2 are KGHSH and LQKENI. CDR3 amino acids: CASSYGESSGYTF. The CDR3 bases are TGTGCCAGCTCCTATGGAGAGTCCTCTGGCTACACCTTC.

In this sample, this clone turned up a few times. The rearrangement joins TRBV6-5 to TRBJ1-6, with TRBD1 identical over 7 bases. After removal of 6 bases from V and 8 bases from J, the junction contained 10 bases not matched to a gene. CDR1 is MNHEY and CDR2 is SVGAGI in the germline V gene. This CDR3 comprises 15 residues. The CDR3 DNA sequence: TGTGCCAGCAGGACAATGCAGGGGGTCGATTCACCCCTCCACTTT. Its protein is CASRTMQGVDSPLHF.

This CDR3 is CASSKRQQETQYF. DNA for the CDR3: TGTGCCAGCAGCAAGCGACAGCAAGAGACCCAGTACTTC. V and J are TRBV5-4 and TRBJ2-5; maybe TRBD1 (5 bases). Germline lookup yields CDR1 SGHNT and CDR2 YYREEE (reference sequence). The CDR3 is made up of 13 amino acids. With 4 bases removed from V and 2 bases from J, the gap between germline ends came to 9 bases.

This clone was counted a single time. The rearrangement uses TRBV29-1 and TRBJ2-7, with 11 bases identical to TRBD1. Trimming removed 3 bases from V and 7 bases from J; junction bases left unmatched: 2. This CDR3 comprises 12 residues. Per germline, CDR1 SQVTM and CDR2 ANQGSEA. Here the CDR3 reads CSVEGTGGEQYF. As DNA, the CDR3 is TGCAGCGTTGAGGGGACAGGGGGAGAGCAGTACTTC.

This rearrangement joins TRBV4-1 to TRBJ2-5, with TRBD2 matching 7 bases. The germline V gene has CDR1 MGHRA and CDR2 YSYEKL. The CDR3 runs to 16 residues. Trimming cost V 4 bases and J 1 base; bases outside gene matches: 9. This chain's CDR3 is CASSRELGGVQETQYF. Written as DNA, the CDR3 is TGCGCCAGCAGCCGGGAGTTGGGGGGGGTCCAAGAGACCCAGTACTTC.

For the CDR3, the DNA is TGCGCCAGCAGCTTGTTCAGTTCGAACACTGAAGCTTTCTTT. As protein: CASSLFSSNTEAFF. V usage is TRBV5-1 and J usage is TRBJ1-1, with no clear D. This CDR3 comprises 14 residues. The germline gives CDR1 SGHRS, CDR2 YFSETQ. The V end lost 1 base, the J end lost 1 base, and 8 bases lay between the germline ends.

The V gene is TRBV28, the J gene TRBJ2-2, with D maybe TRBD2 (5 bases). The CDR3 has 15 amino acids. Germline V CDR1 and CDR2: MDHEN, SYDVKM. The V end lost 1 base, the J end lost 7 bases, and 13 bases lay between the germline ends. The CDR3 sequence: CASSLLPGIGGELFF. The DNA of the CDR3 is TGTGCCAGCAGTTTATTACCGGGGATTGGCGGGGAGCTGTTTTTT.

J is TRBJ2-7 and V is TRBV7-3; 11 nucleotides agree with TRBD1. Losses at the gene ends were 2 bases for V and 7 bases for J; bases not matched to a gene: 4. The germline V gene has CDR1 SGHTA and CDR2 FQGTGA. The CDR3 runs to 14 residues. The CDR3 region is CASSLQGQGGEQYF. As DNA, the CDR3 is TGTGCCAGCAGCTTACAGGGACAGGGGGGGGAGCAGTACTTC.

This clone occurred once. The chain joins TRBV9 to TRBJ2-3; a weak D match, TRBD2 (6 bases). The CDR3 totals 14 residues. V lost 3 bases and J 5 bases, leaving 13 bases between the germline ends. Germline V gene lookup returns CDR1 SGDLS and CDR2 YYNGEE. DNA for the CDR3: TGTGCCAGCAGCGAGGGAGGTAGAAGAGATACGCAGTATTTT. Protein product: CASSEGGRRDTQYF.

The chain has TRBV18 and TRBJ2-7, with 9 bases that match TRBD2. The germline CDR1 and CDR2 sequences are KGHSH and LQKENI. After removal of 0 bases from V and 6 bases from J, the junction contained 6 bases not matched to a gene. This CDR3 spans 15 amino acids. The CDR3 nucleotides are TGTGCCAGCTCACCACCCGGAAGCGGGAGGCGCGAGCAGTACTTC. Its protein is CASSPPGSGRREQYF.

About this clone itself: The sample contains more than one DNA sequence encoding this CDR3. DNA of the CDR3: TGTGCCAGCAGCACTAGCGGGAGCACAGATACGCAGTATTTT. It translates to CASSTSGSTDTQYF. The rearrangement links TRBV9 to TRBJ2-3; TRBD2 matches 9 bases. Germline V gives CDR1 SGDLS, CDR2 YYNGEE. V was clipped by 4 bases and J by 0 bases; unmatched bases: 0. The CDR3 covers 14 residues. The entire variable domain, with the rest obtained from reference TRBV9 and TRBJ2-3, is as follows: DSGVTQTPKHLITATGQRVTLRCSPRSGDLSVYWYQQSLDQGLQFLIQYYNGEERAKGNILERFSAQQFPDLHSELNLSSLELGDSALYFCASSTSGSTDTQYFGPGTRLTVL.

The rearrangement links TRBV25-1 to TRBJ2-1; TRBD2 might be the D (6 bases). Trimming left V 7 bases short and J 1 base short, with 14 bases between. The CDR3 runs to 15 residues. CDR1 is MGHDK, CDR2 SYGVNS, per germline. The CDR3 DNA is TGTGCCAGCACCCGGGAGCTAGGGTCCTACAATGAGCAGTTCTTC. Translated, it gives CASTRELGSYNEQFF.

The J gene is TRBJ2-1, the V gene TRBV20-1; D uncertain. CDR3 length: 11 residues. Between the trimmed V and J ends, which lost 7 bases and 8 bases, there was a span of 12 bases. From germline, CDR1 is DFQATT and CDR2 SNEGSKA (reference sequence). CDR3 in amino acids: CSGLESHEQFF. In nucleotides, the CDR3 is TGCAGTGGCCTTGAGAGCCATGAGCAGTTCTTC.

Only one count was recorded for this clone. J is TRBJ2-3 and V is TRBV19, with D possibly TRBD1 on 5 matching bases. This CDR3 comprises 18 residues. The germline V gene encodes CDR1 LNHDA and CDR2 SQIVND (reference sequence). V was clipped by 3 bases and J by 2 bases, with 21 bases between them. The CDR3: CASSILNQGGSFTDTQYF. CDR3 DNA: TGTGCCAGTAGTATCCTCAATCAGGGCGGTTCTTTCACAGATACGCAGTATTTT.

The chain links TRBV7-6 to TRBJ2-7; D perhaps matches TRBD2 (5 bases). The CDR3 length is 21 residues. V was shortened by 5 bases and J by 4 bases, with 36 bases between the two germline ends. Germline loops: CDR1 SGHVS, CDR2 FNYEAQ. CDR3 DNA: TGTGCCAGCAGCCCTCATGGGTTCGCCTCCCCGGATAGTGGACTTGTTTACGAGCAGTACTTC. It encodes CASSPHGFASPDSGLVYEQYF. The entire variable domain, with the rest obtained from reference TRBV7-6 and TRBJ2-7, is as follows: GAGVSQSPRYKVTKRGQDVALRCDPISGHVSLYWYRQALGQGPEFLTYFNYEAQQDKSGLPNDRFSAERPEGSISTLTIQRTEQRDSAMYRCASSPHGFASPDSGLVYEQYFGPGTRLTVT.

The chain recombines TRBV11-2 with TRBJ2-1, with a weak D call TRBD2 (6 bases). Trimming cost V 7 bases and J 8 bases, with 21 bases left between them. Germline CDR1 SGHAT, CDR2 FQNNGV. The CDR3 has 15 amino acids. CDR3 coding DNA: TGTGCCAGCAAGCTCCTCGGGGGTAGCTTGGATGAGCAGTTCTTC. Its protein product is CASKLLGGSLDEQFF.

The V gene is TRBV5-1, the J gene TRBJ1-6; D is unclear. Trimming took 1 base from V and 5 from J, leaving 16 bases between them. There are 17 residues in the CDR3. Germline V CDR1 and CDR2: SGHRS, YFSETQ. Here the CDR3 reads CASSLSFGRLNNSPLHF. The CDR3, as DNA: TGCGCCAGCAGCTTGTCTTTTGGTAGACTGAATAATTCACCCCTCCACTTT.

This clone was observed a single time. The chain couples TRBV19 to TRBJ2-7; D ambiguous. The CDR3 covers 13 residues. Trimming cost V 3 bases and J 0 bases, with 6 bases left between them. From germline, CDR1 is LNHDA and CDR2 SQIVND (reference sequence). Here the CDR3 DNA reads TGTGCCAGTAGTATTGGGCTCTCCTACGAGCAGTACTTC. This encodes CASSIGLSYEQYF.